One and the same sample provided the 28 T cell receptor beta chains below, sequenced in a study of cytomegalovirus exposure and HLA in healthy donors. 13 Jbeta primers and 60 Vbeta primers were used for the PCR. Data came from immunoSEQ multiplex PCR; TCRdb stores just in-frame clones and leaves some out. The profile shows more than 200,000 clones, approximately 83% of them singletons. The sequencing input was PBMCs. The receptors come from a girl aged 10 to 17 in good health and CMV-seronegative.

The J gene is TRBJ1-2, the V gene TRBV6-1, with D unclear. Per the germline V gene, CDR1 is MNHNS and CDR2 is SASEGT. V was shortened by 11 bases and J by 6 bases, with 16 bases between the two germline ends. The CDR3 loop spans 12 amino acids. CDR3 in DNA: TGTGCCGGATGGCTTGCGGGCCATGGCTACACCTTC. Protein sequence: CAGWLAGHGYTF.

The chain carries TRBV6-5 and TRBJ2-5; weak D call: TRBD2 (5 bases). The germline V gene has CDR1 MNHEY and CDR2 SVGAGI. Trimming removed 4 bases from V and 1 base from J, with 16 bases in between. This CDR3 is built from 16 residues. CDR3 amino acids: CASSLLVAAGQETQYF. For the CDR3, the DNA is TGTGCCAGCAGTTTGTTAGTAGCCGCGGGCCAAGAGACCCAGTACTTC.

The chain employs TRBV7-9 and TRBJ1-2; 8 positions match TRBD1. V trimming: 6 bases; J trimming: 7 bases; junction bases outside the gene matches: 4. From germline, CDR1 is SEHNR and CDR2 FQNEAQ (reference sequence). The CDR3 covers 12 residues. Written as DNA, the CDR3 is TGTGCCAGCAGGACAGGGGACGGTGGCTACACCTTC. It is translated as CASRTGDGGYTF. Together with reference TRBV7-9 and TRBJ1-2, the CDR3 gives the full variable domain: DTGVSQNPRHKITKRGQNVTFRCDPISEHNRLYWYRQTLGQGPEFLTYFQNEAQLEKSRLLSDRFSAERPKGSFSTLEIQRTEQGDSAMYLCASRTGDGGYTFGSGTRLTVV.

V usage is TRBV30 and J usage is TRBJ2-1, with D possibly TRBD2 on 6 matching bases. The CDR3 is 16 amino acids. From germline, CDR1 is GTSNPN and CDR2 SVGIG (reference sequence). V dropped 3 bases and J dropped 0 bases, with 15 bases sitting between them. The CDR3 spells CAWRGLAGRSYNEQFF. The CDR3 nucleotides are TGTGCCTGGAGAGGCCTGGCGGGACGCTCCTACAATGAGCAGTTCTTC.

As concerns this clone: Germline and junction disagree at one end, which may indicate a read error. Within the sample, other DNA sequences also encode this same CDR3. This chain links TRBV28 with TRBJ1-5; 8 nucleotides align to TRBD1. CDR1 MDHEN and CDR2 SYDVKM come from the germline V gene. This CDR3 spans 19 amino acids. CDR3 nucleotide sequence: TGTGCCAGCAGTTTACCTGGACAGGGAATGTTTCTTAGCAATCAGCCTCAGCATTTT. It codes for CASSLPGQGMFLSNQPQHF.

The V gene is TRBV28, the J gene TRBJ2-3, with 9 nucleotides matching TRBD1. CDR1 MDHEN and CDR2 SYDVKM come from the germline V gene. The V and J ends lost 5 bases and 3 bases, in that order; junction bases with no gene match: 6. This CDR3 has 15 residues. The chain's CDR3 is CASSPPGTGTDTQYF. CDR3 DNA: TGTGCCAGCAGTCCCCCGGGGACAGGGACAGATACGCAGTATTTT.

CDR3: CASSFRLGGGELFF. The CDR3, as DNA: TGTGCCAGCAGTTTTCGTCTAGGTGGCGGGGAGCTGTTTTTT. The chain combines TRBV28 with TRBJ2-2; D call uncertain. Germline V gene sequence: CDR1 MDHEN, CDR2 SYDVKM. This CDR3 is built from 14 residues. Trimming removed 3 bases from V and 7 bases from J, with 12 bases in between.

The chain links TRBV21-1 to TRBJ1-3; whether TRBD1, the table's D call, matches the DNA was not checked. TRBV21-1 is a pseudogene segment. This CDR3 comprises 16 residues. CDR3: CASSKGADISGNTIYF. Written as DNA, the CDR3 is TGTGCCAGCAGCAAGGGGGCAGACATCTCTGGAAACACCATATATTTT.

This clone has more than one count but fewer than ten. The rearrangement links TRBV5-6 to TRBJ2-3; 7 nucleotides agree with TRBD2. The germline V gene has CDR1 SGHDT and CDR2 YYEEEE. V was pared by 5 bases and J by 2 bases, with 2 bases of the junction left unmatched. This CDR3 spans 13 amino acids. For the CDR3, the DNA is TGTGCCAGCAGAAGCGGGGTCACAGATACGCAGTATTTT. Translated: CASRSGVTDTQYF.

The chain employs TRBV7-6 and TRBJ2-3; D unresolved. The germline V and J ends were trimmed by 2 bases and 0 bases, with 3 bases remaining between them. Germline V gives CDR1 SGHVS, CDR2 FNYEAQ. The CDR3 length is 13 residues. The DNA for the CDR3 is TGTGCCAGCAGCTTATCAAGCACAGATACGCAGTATTTT. This gives the protein CASSLSSTDTQYF.

The chain joins TRBV21-1 to TRBJ1-1; whether TRBD1, the table's D call, matches the DNA was not checked. TRBV21-1 corresponds to a pseudogene. The CDR3 sequence is 24 residues long. This chain's CDR3 is CASSKPQRQGALSLRTKFPPQAFF. The CDR3 region has the DNA TGTGCCAGCAGCAAACCCCAGAGACAGGGGGCCCTCTCACTACGGACGAAATTCCCCCCACAAGCTTTCTTT.

The genes are TRBV7-9 and TRBJ1-1, with D hard to call. Trimming removed 9 bases at V and 2 bases at J, with 16 bases between. This CDR3 comprises 14 residues. The germline gives CDR1 SEHNR, CDR2 FQNEAQ (reference sequence). The CDR3 DNA reads TGTGCCAGGGACTTGGGAGGGCTAAACACTGAAGCTTTCTTT. This translates into CARDLGGLNTEAFF.

V is TRBV11-3 and J is TRBJ2-3, with D possibly matching TRBD2 (6 bases). V lost 0 bases to trimming and J lost 14 bases, with 15 bases between them. The germline V gene has CDR1 SGHNT and CDR2 YENEEA. The CDR3 is 13 amino acids. CDR3 in DNA: TGTGCCAGCAGCTTAGACCAGTCCGGACTAAGGTATTTT. It translates to CASSLDQSGLRYF.

This rearrangement joins TRBV25-1 to TRBJ2-5; 9 bases match TRBD1. This CDR3 region has 14 residues. Germline CDR1 reads MGHDK; CDR2 reads SYGVNS. Trimming removed 3 bases from V and 4 bases from J; junction bases left unmatched: 3. This CDR3 reads CASSDTGGGETQYF. The CDR3, as DNA: TGTGCCAGCAGTGATACAGGGGGCGGAGAGACCCAGTACTTC.

Only a few counts were recorded for this clone. V is TRBV28 and J is TRBJ2-5, with 10 bases fitting TRBD2. J gave up 2 bases and V 3 bases, and 9 bases lay outside the gene matches. The germline V gene has CDR1 MDHEN and CDR2 SYDVKM. The CDR3 extends over 17 amino acids. The CDR3 bases are TGTGCCAGCAGTTTGAGGTTGACTAGCGGGCTACAAGAGACCCAGTACTTC. Protein: CASSLRLTSGLQETQYF.

A few counts support this clone. This rearrangement joins TRBV29-1 to TRBJ1-4, with D maybe TRBD1 (6 bases). The CDR3 spans 14 residues. Germline V CDR1 and CDR2: SQVTM, ANQGSEA. V dropped 5 bases and J dropped 4 bases, with 14 bases sitting between them. CDR3 nucleotide sequence: TGCAGCGTTAAATTACAGGGTAATAATGAAAAACTGTTTTTT. Translation: CSVKLQGNNEKLFF.

V gene TRBV27 combines with J gene TRBJ2-1; 9 nucleotides align to TRBD2. Germline V gives CDR1 MNHEY, CDR2 SMNVEV (reference sequence). The trim removed 6 bases at V and 3 bases at J, leaving 3 bases unmatched. The CDR3 totals 14 residues. Here the CDR3 reads CASRLAGFYNEQFF. CDR3 DNA: TGTGCCAGCAGACTAGCGGGCTTCTACAATGAGCAGTTCTTC.

The V and J genes are TRBV7-9 and TRBJ2-7; 7 bases agree with TRBD1. After removal of 5 bases from V and 12 bases from J, the junction contained 16 bases not matched to a gene. CDR3 length: 14 amino acids. The germline gives CDR1 SEHNR, CDR2 FQNEAQ (reference sequence). The CDR3 spells CASSPGTAPSGLYF. The CDR3 nucleotides are TGTGCCAGCAGCCCCGGGACAGCGCCTTCAGGGCTGTACTTC. Supplemented by reference TRBV7-9 and TRBJ2-7, the full variable domain reads DTGVSQNPRHKITKRGQNVTFRCDPISEHNRLYWYRQTLGQGPEFLTYFQNEAQLEKSRLLSDRFSAERPKGSFSTLEIQRTEQGDSAMYLCASSPGTAPSGLYFGPGTRLTVT.

This chain links TRBV28 with TRBJ2-1; D is possibly TRBD1 (5 bases). Deletions cut 7 bases from V and 4 bases from J, with 17 bases between. Germline V gene data show CDR1 as MDHEN and CDR2 as SYDVKM. This CDR3 is 15 amino acids long. The CDR3 is CASNLGVKPYNEQFF. CDR3 DNA sequence: TGTGCCAGCAACCTAGGGGTTAAACCATACAATGAGCAGTTCTTC.

The chain uses TRBV7-3 and TRBJ2-1; 12 positions match TRBD1. The J segment lost 8 bases and the V segment lost 0 bases, leaving 8 bases of the junction unmatched. The CDR3 runs 17 residues. Germline CDR1 is SGHTA and CDR2 is FQGTGA. The CDR3 region is CASSLTFPGQGAYEQFF. In DNA, the CDR3 is TGTGCCAGCAGCTTAACATTTCCGGGACAGGGGGCTTATGAGCAGTTCTTC.

V usage is TRBV2 and J usage is TRBJ1-2, with unresolved D. CDR1 SNHLY and CDR2 FYNNEI come from the germline V gene. Trimming took off 9 bases at V and 6 bases at J, with 14 bases between the two ends. The CDR3 loop spans 12 amino acids. The CDR3 sequence is CASNHLEDGYTF. For the CDR3, the DNA is TGTGCCAGTAACCATTTAGAAGATGGCTACACCTTC.

V gene TRBV5-6 combines with J gene TRBJ2-1; 9 positions match TRBD1. The CDR3 runs to 15 residues. Germline CDR1 reads SGHDT; CDR2 reads YYEEEE. V shed 0 bases and J 6 bases; nucleotides not matched to a gene: 4. This CDR3 reads CASSLGTGAFNEQFF. The CDR3 region has the DNA TGTGCCAGCAGCTTGGGGACAGGGGCTTTCAATGAGCAGTTCTTC.

This sequence joins TRBV19 and TRBJ1-5; D not certain. Trimming left V 1 base short and J 1 base short, with 8 bases between. Per the germline V gene, CDR1 is LNHDA and CDR2 is SQIVND (reference sequence). The length of the CDR3 is 15 residues. The CDR3 DNA follows: TGTGCCAGTAGTATAGTGAGCAGGAGCAATCAGCCCCAGCATTTT. Protein product: CASSIVSRSNQPQHF.

The chain links TRBV10-1 to TRBJ2-1; tentatively, D is TRBD1 (5 bases). Trimming cost V 3 bases and J 15 bases, with 15 bases left between them. The CDR3 runs 12 residues. CDR1 is WNHNN, CDR2 SYGVQD, per germline (reference sequence). As DNA, the CDR3 is TGCGCCAGCAGTGAAGAATCCAAGGGGTTGTTCTTC. As protein: CASSEESKGLFF.

V is TRBV30 and J is TRBJ1-1, with D uncertain. V gave up 3 bases and J gave up 0 bases, with 11 bases separating them. Germline V gene data show CDR1 as GTSNPN and CDR2 as SVGIG (reference sequence). This CDR3 comprises 14 residues. As DNA, the CDR3 is TGTGCCTGGAGCCTAGCCCCTGTGAACACTGAAGCTTTCTTT. Translated, it gives CAWSLAPVNTEAFF.

The rearrangement joins TRBV6-6 to TRBJ1-4; possible D gene TRBD1, 6 bases. Deletions cut 5 bases from V and 8 bases from J, with 15 bases between. Germline lookup yields CDR1 MNHNY and CDR2 SVGAGI (reference sequence). The CDR3 is made up of 14 amino acids. The CDR3 DNA sequence: TGTGCCAGCAGTCGGAGGCTAGGACAGGAAAAACTGTTTTTT. It yields the protein CASSRRLGQEKLFF.

The rearrangement links TRBV28 to TRBJ2-7; D gene ambiguous. Germline lookup yields CDR1 MDHEN and CDR2 SYDVKM. CDR3 length: 16 residues. The ends were cut back, 7 bases at V and 1 base at J, with 20 bases in the middle. The CDR3 bases are TGTGCCAGCAAGATGGCTCCTTCGGTCGGGTCCTACGAGCAGTACTTC. Its translation is CASKMAPSVGSYEQYF.

This clone was found once. The chain employs TRBV9 and TRBJ2-3; 15 bases are a match to TRBD2. The ends lost 4 bases at V and 5 bases at J; junction bases unmatched: 8. This CDR3 is built from 17 residues. Germline lookup yields CDR1 SGDLS and CDR2 YYNGEE. For the CDR3, the DNA is TGTGCCAGCAGCAATGGACTAGCGGGGGGGCCGCGAGATACGCAGTATTTT. Amino acid sequence: CASSNGLAGGPRDTQYF.